This passage covers 23 T cell receptor beta chains from one sample sequenced in a study of beta chain features in type 1 diabetes. Since all of the isolated RNA was reverse transcribed, expressed TCRB transcripts were what got sequenced. The repertoire was sequenced with immunoSEQ multiplex PCR; TCRdb's copy has only in-frame clones and lacks some. In the table there are around 430,000 clones, around 28% of which are singletons. The sequenced sample consisted of naive CD4+ T cells from blood. These receptors all stem from a young man in good health.

The chain joins TRBV30 to TRBJ2-5, with D perhaps TRBD2 (6 bases). Trimming removed 2 bases at V and 3 bases at J, with 10 bases between. CDR1 and CDR2 (germline): GTSNPN, SVGIG (reference sequence). The CDR3 is made up of 13 amino acids. For the CDR3, the DNA is TGTGCCTGGAGTCCGGGAGCGGAAGAGACCCAGTACTTC. Its protein is CAWSPGAEETQYF.

The chain is built from TRBV7-9 and TRBJ2-7; D unresolved. V was trimmed by 0 bases and J by 12 bases, leaving 12 bases between them. CDR3 length equals 12 residues. Germline CDR1 and CDR2: SEHNR and FQNEAQ (reference sequence). DNA of the CDR3: TGTGCCAGCAGCTTAGCCTCAACTACCGTGTACTTC. Protein product: CASSLASTTVYF. Complete variable domain (other parts from reference TRBV7-9 and TRBJ2-7): DTGVSQNPRHKITKRGQNVTFRCDPISEHNRLYWYRQTLGQGPEFLTYFQNEAQLEKSRLLSDRFSAERPKGSFSTLEIQRTEQGDSAMYLCASSLASTTVYFGPGTRLTVT.

This clone turned up a few times. The chain couples TRBV28 to TRBJ2-7; D possibly corresponds to TRBD1 (6 bases). The CDR3 totals 16 residues. V gave up 4 bases and J gave up 0 bases, with 16 bases separating them. Looked up from germline, CDR1 is MDHEN and CDR2 is SYDVKM. As DNA, the CDR3 is TGTGCCAGCAGTTCCACAGGGCAACAGAGCTCCTACGAGCAGTACTTC. This encodes CASSSTGQQSSYEQYF.

The chain employs TRBV29-1 and TRBJ2-7; no definite D call. CDR1 is SQVTM, CDR2 ANQGSEA, per germline. The CDR3 extends over 14 amino acids. The V and J ends lost 4 bases and 0 bases respectively, with 13 bases between them. This chain's CDR3 is CSVGFQVNSYEQYF. In DNA, the CDR3 is TGCAGCGTTGGTTTTCAGGTTAACTCCTACGAGCAGTACTTC.

V and J are TRBV2 and TRBJ2-7; D not certain. Trimming took 10 bases from V and 4 from J, leaving 17 bases between them. Germline V gives CDR1 SNHLY, CDR2 FYNNEI. The CDR3 loop spans 13 amino acids. CDR3 DNA sequence: TGTGCCACCAGCCAAGGTTTGGAATACGAGCAGTACTTC. Translating gives CATSQGLEYEQYF. The whole variable domain, remainder taken from reference TRBV2 and TRBJ2-7, is EPEVTQTPSHQVTQMGQEVILRCVPISNHLYFYWYRQILGQKVEFLVSFYNNEISEKSEIFDDQFSVERPDGSNFTLKIRSTKLEDSAMYFCATSQGLEYEQYFGPGTRLTVT.

This clone was detected once. This chain connects TRBV6-1 to TRBJ1-2, with D perhaps matching TRBD1 (5 bases). V lost 8 bases, J lost 5 bases, and 15 bases lay in between. Germline CDR1 is MNHNS and CDR2 is SASEGT. The CDR3 totals 13 residues. The CDR3 nucleotides read TGTGCCAGCCCGGGACCGTACGTTTATGGCTACACCTTC. Translation gives CASPGPYVYGYTF.

The chain couples TRBV4-1 to TRBJ1-1; D gene ambiguous. Germline CDR1 reads MGHRA; CDR2 reads YSYEKL. CDR3 size: 13 residues. Trimming cost V 0 bases and J 7 bases, with 9 bases left between them. CDR3 DNA sequence: TGCGCCAGCAGCCAAGATCAGTTTATTGAAGCTTTCTTT. Residues: CASSQDQFIEAFF.

J is TRBJ2-7 and V is TRBV5-1; 11 bases fit TRBD1. There are 16 residues in the CDR3. V lost 0 bases, J lost 6 bases, and 8 bases stayed unmatched. The germline gives CDR1 SGHRS, CDR2 YFSETQ. The CDR3 coding sequence is TGCGCCAGCAGCTTGGCCTGGTCCGGGACAGGGGGCGAGCAGTACTTC. It is translated as CASSLAWSGTGGEQYF.

This clone was seen only a few times. V gene TRBV30 combines with J gene TRBJ1-1, with D uncertain. This CDR3 contains 13 residues. The germline gives CDR1 GTSNPN, CDR2 SVGIG (reference sequence). The V gene lost 3 bases and the J gene lost 4 bases, with 12 bases spanning the gap. The DNA for the CDR3 is TGTGCCTGGAGGAAAAAGGGTCGCACTGAAGCTTTCTTT. The encoded protein is CAWRKKGRTEAFF.

J is TRBJ2-1 and V is TRBV15; 11 nucleotides match TRBD2. The CDR3 has 15 amino acids. Germline-derived CDR1 and CDR2 are LNHNV and YYDKDF (reference sequence). J gave up 5 bases and V 4 bases, and 4 bases lay outside the gene matches. This CDR3 reads CATSISGRANNEQFF. In DNA form, the CDR3 reads TGTGCCACCAGCATTAGCGGGAGGGCGAACAATGAGCAGTTCTTC.

The V and J genes are TRBV7-9 and TRBJ2-5; D gene unclear. Trimming removed 2 bases at V and 3 bases at J, with 10 bases between. The CDR3 covers 14 residues. The germline V gene has CDR1 SEHNR and CDR2 FQNEAQ (reference sequence). The CDR3 DNA is TGTGCCAGCAGCTTAATAGCAGACAAAGAGACCCAGTACTTC. Translating it yields CASSLIADKETQYF.

This clone occurred a few times. The chain is built from TRBV19 and TRBJ1-1; D is uncertain. Looked up from germline, CDR1 is LNHDA and CDR2 is SQIVND (reference sequence). The CDR3 is 12 residues long. V was trimmed by 3 bases and J by 4 bases, leaving 6 bases between them. CDR3 nucleotide sequence: TGTGCCAGTAGTATTCGTCGCACTGAAGCTTTCTTT. Residues: CASSIRRTEAFF.

V gene TRBV9 combines with J gene TRBJ2-2; perhaps TRBD2 as D (6 bases). CDR1 is SGDLS, CDR2 YYNGEE, per germline. Deletions cut 4 bases from V and 4 bases from J, with 17 bases between. The CDR3 is 16 residues long. CDR3 DNA sequence: TGTGCCAGCAGCAAAAGCGGGCGTTCGGCCACCGGGGAGCTGTTTTTT. It translates to CASSKSGRSATGELFF.

The rearrangement uses TRBV15 and TRBJ2-7; 10 bases are a match to TRBD1. The ends lost 0 bases at V and 3 bases at J; junction bases unmatched: 2. From germline, CDR1 is LNHNV and CDR2 YYDKDF (reference sequence). This CDR3 has 15 amino acids. The CDR3 region has the DNA TGTGCCACCAGCAGAGAACGGGACAGGGGCTACGAGCAGTACTTC. It translates to CATSRERDRGYEQYF.

In this sample, this clone turned up a few times. The rearrangement uses TRBV9 and TRBJ2-3; 10 positions agree with TRBD2. Trimming took 0 bases from V and 5 from J; bases not matched to a gene: 6. The length of the CDR3 is 16 residues. Germline loops: CDR1 SGDLS, CDR2 YYNGEE. CDR3 coding DNA: TGTGCCAGCAGCGTAGGGACTAGCGGTCCGTTAGATACGCAGTATTTT. This codes for CASSVGTSGPLDTQYF.

This clone has only a few counts. The chain carries TRBV13 and TRBJ2-5, with 12 bases aligning to TRBD2. Losses at the gene ends were 5 bases for V and 5 bases for J; bases not matched to a gene: 12. Germline values: CDR1 PRHDT, CDR2 FYEKMQ (reference sequence). This CDR3 contains 17 residues. This CDR3 reads CASSPGLAGRGRETQYF. The CDR3 DNA is TGTGCCAGCAGCCCAGGACTAGCGGGACGAGGGAGGGAGACCCAGTACTTC.

This clone was seen more than once but under ten times. This rearrangement joins TRBV9 to TRBJ2-5; D is possibly TRBD1 or TRBD2 (5 bases each). The CDR3 runs to 16 residues. Trimming cost V 4 bases and J 3 bases, with 19 bases left between them. CDR1 and CDR2 from the germline V gene are SGDLS and YYNGEE. CDR3 protein: CASSILPSGPEETQYF. CDR3 coding DNA: TGTGCCAGCAGCATTCTACCATCGGGGCCCGAAGAGACCCAGTACTTC.

This chain joins TRBV29-1 and TRBJ1-1, with D uncertain. The CDR3 sequence is 8 residues long. V lost 0 bases and J lost 10, with 0 bases in between. CDR1 SQVTM and CDR2 ANQGSEA come from the germline V gene. CDR3 residues: CSVEEAFF. CDR3 DNA: TGCAGCGTTGAAGAAGCTTTCTTT.

The chain is built from TRBV29-1 and TRBJ1-2; a weak D match, TRBD1 (6 bases). Germline V CDR1 and CDR2: SQVTM, ANQGSEA. CDR3 length equals 13 residues. With 1 base removed from V and 4 bases from J, the gap between germline ends came to 10 bases. The CDR3 region is CSVEVGQSYGYTF. In DNA form, the CDR3 reads TGCAGCGTTGAAGTAGGACAGTCCTATGGCTACACCTTC.

The genes are TRBV10-3 and TRBJ2-1; 9 bases line up with TRBD2. Germline V gives CDR1 ENHRY, CDR2 SYGVKD. V lost 0 bases to trimming and J lost 7 bases; unmatched junction nucleotides: 4. The CDR3 has 15 residues. The CDR3 protein is CAISESVAGENEQFF. The CDR3, as DNA: TGTGCCATCAGTGAGTCGGTAGCGGGAGAGAATGAGCAGTTCTTC.

Regarding this clone: A much more abundant neighbour one base away suggests this may be a read error. This sample includes further DNA sequences coding for the same CDR3. This rearrangement joins TRBV30 to TRBJ1-2, with D maybe TRBD1 (5 bases). The germline V gene encodes CDR1 GTSNPN and CDR2 SVGIG (reference sequence). The CDR3 loop spans 11 amino acids. Trimming shortened V by 2 bases and J by 4 bases, and 5 bases separated the two germline ends. CDR3: CAWSRGYGYTF. The CDR3 DNA follows: TGTGCCTGGAGTAGGGGCTATGGCTACACCTTC.

The gene calls are TRBV9 and TRBJ2-3; D may be TRBD1 (5 bases). V was cut by 0 bases and J by 4 bases, with 12 bases left in between. Germline V lookup: CDR1 SGDLS, CDR2 YYNGEE. This CDR3 is 15 amino acids long. The CDR3, as DNA: TGTGCCAGCAGCGTAGCTCTGATAGGGGCAGATACGCAGTATTTT. Translating it yields CASSVALIGADTQYF.

This clone is a singleton in its sample. The chain carries TRBV27 and TRBJ2-7; 7 bases line up with TRBD1. With 8 bases clipped from V and 1 base from J, the junction kept 5 bases outside the gene matches. Germline assignment: CDR1 MNHEY and CDR2 SMNVEV (reference sequence). There are 13 residues in the CDR3. Written as DNA, the CDR3 is TGTGCCAGCCAAAACAGGGGTTCCTACGAGCAGTACTTC. As protein: CASQNRGSYEQYF.